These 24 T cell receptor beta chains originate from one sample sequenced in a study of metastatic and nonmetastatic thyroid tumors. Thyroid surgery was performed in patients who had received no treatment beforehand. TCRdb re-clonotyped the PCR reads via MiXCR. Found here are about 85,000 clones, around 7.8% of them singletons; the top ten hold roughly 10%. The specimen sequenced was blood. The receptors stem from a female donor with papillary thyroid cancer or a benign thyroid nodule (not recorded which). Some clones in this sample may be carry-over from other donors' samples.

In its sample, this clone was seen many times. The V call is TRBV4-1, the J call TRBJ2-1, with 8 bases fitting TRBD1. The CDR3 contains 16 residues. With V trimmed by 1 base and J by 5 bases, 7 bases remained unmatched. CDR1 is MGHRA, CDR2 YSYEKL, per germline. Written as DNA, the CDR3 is TGCGCCAGCAGCCAAGGGGGCAGGGGGCGCGACAATGAGCAGTTCTTC. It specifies CASSQGGRGRDNEQFF.

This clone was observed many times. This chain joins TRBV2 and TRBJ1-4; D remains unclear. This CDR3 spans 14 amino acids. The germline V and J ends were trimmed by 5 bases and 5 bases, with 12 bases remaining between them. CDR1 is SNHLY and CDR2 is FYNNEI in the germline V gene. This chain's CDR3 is CASSRSTQNEKLFF. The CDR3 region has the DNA TGTGCCAGCAGTCGAAGCACACAGAATGAAAAACTGTTTTTT. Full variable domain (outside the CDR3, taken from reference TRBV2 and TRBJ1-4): EPEVTQTPSHQVTQMGQEVILRCVPISNHLYFYWYRQILGQKVEFLVSFYNNEISEKSEIFDDQFSVERPDGSNFTLKIRSTKLEDSAMYFCASSRSTQNEKLFFGSGTQLSVL.

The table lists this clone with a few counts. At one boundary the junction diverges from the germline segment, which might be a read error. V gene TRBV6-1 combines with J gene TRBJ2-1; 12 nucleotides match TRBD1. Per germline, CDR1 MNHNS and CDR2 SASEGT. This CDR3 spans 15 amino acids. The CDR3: CACRTGTGGRNEQFF. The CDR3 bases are TGTGCCTGCAGGACCGGGACAGGGGGCCGGAATGAGCAGTTCTTC.

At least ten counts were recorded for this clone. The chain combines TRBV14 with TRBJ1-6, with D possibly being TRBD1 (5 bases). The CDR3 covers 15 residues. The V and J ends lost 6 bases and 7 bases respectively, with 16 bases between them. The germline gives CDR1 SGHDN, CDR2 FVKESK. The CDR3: CASSFRTGGNSPLHF. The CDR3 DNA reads TGTGCCAGCAGTTTCCGGACTGGGGGGAATTCACCCCTCCACTTT.

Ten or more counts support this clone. The CDR3 DNA reads TGTGCCTCACAGGGGGGAGATTCACCCCTCCACTTT. Translated, it gives CASQGGDSPLHF. The chain recombines TRBV10-3 with TRBJ1-6; 8 positions agree with TRBD1. The CDR3 consists of 12 residues. V lost 11 bases and J lost 8; bases outside the gene matches: 5. CDR1 ENHRY and CDR2 SYGVKD come from the germline V gene.

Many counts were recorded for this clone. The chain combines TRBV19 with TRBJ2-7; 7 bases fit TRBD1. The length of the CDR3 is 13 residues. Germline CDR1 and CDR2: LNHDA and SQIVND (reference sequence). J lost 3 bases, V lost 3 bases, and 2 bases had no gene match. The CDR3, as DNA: TGTGCCAGTAGTATCACAGGGGACTACGAGCAGTACTTC. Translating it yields CASSITGDYEQYF.

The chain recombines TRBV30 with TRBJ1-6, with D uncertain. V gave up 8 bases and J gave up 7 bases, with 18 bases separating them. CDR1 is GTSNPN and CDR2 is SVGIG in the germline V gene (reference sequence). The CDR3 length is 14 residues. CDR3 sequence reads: CARRYGFSNSPLHF. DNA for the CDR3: TGTGCCCGCCGATATGGTTTTTCGAATTCACCCCTCCACTTT.

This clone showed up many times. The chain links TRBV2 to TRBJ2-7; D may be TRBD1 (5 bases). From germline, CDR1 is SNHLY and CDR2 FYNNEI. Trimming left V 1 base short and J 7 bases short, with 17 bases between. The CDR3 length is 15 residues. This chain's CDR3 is CASSEGGAGMGEQYF. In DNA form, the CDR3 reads TGTGCCAGCAGTGAAGGTGGGGCAGGGATGGGAGAGCAGTACTTC. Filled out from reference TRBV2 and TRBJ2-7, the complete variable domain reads EPEVTQTPSHQVTQMGQEVILRCVPISNHLYFYWYRQILGQKVEFLVSFYNNEISEKSEIFDDQFSVERPDGSNFTLKIRSTKLEDSAMYFCASSEGGAGMGEQYFGPGTRLTVT.

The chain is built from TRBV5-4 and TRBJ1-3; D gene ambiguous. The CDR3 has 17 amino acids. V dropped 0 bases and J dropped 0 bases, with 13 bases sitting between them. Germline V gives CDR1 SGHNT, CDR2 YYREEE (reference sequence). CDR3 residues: CASSLAQTTSSGNTIYF. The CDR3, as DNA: TGTGCCAGCAGCTTGGCCCAGACAACGAGCTCTGGAAACACCATATATTTT. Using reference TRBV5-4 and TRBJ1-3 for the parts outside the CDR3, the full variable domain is ETGVTQSPTHLIKTRGQQVTLRCSSQSGHNTVSWYQQALGQGPQFIFQYYREEENGRGNFPPRFSGLQFPNYSSELNVNALELDDSALYLCASSLAQTTSSGNTIYFGEGSWLTVV.

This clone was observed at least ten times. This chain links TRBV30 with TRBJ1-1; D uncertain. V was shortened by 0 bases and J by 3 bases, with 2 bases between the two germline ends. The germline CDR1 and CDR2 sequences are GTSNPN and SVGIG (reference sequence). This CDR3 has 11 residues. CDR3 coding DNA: TGTGCCTGGAGTGTGGACACTGAAGCTTTCTTT. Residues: CAWSVDTEAFF.

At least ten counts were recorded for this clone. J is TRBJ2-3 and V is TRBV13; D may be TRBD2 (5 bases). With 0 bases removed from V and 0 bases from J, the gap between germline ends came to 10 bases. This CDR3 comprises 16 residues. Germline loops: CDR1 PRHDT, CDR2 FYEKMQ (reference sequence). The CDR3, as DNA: TGTGCCAGCAGCTTAGGTGCCCGCGGGAGCACAGATACGCAGTATTTT. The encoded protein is CASSLGARGSTDTQYF. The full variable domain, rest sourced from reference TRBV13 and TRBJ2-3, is AAGVIQSPRHLIKEKRETATLKCYPIPRHDTVYWYQQGPGQDPQFLISFYEKMQSDKGSIPDRFSAQQFSDYHSELNMSSLELGDSALYFCASSLGARGSTDTQYFGPGTRLTVL.

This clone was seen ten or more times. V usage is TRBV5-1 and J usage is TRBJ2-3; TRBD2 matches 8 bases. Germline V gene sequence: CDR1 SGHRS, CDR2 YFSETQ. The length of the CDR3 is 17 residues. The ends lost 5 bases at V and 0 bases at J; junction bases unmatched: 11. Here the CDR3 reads CASRGLANSSSTDTQYF. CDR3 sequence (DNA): TGCGCCAGCAGAGGACTAGCTAATAGTTCTAGCACAGATACGCAGTATTTT.

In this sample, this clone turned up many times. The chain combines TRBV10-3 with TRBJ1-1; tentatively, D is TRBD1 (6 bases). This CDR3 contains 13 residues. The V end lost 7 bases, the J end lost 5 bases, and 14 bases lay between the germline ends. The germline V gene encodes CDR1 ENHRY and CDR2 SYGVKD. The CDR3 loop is CAIKGGVMTEAFF. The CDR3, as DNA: TGTGCCATCAAGGGGGGGGTAATGACTGAAGCTTTCTTT.

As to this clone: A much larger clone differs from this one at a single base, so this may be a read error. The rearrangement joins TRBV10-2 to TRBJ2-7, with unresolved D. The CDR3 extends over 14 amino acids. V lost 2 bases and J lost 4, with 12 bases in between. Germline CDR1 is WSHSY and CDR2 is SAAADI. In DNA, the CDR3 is TGCGCCAGCAGTGAGGTGGGAATGGTGTACGAGCAGTACTTC. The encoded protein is CASSEVGMVYEQYF.

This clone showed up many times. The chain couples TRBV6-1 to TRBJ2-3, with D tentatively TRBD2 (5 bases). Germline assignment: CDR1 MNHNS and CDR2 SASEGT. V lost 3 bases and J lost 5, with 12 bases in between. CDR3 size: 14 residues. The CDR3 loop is CASSDRGRGDTQYF. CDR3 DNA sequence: TGTGCCAGCAGTGACCGGGGTCGGGGAGATACGCAGTATTTT.

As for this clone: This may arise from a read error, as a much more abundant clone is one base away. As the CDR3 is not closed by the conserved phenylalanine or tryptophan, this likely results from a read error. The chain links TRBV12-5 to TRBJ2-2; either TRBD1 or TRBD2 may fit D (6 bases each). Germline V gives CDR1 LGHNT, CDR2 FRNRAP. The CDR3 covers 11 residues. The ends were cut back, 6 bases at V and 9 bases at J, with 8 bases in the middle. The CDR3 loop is CASGGGRELFS. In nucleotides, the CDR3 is TGTGCTAGTGGGGGGGGCCGGGAGCTGTTTTCT.

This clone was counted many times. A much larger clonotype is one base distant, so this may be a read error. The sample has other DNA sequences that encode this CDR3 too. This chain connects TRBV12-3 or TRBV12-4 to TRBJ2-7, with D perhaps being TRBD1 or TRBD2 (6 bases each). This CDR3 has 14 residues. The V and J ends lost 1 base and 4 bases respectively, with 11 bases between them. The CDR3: CASSLGQGTYEQYF. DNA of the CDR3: TGTGCCAGCAGTTTAGGGCAGGGGACTTACGAGCAGTACTTC.

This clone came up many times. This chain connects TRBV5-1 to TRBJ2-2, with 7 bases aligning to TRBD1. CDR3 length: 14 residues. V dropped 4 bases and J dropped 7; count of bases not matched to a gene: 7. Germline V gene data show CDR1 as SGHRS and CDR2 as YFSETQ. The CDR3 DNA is TGCGCCAGCAGCCCAGGACAGGCGGGCGGGGAGCTGTTTTTT. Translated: CASSPGQAGGELFF.

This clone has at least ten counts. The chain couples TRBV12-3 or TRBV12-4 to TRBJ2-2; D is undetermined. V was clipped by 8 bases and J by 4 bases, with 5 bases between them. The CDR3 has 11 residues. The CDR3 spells CASEITGELFF. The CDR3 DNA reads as TGTGCCAGCGAAATCACCGGGGAGCTGTTTTTT.

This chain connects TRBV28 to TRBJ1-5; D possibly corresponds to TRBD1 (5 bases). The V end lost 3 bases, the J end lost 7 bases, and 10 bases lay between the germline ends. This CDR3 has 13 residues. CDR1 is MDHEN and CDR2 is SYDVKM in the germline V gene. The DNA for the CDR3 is TGTGCCAGCAGTTTCACGGAGGGGCAGCCCCAGCATTTT. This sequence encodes CASSFTEGQPQHF.

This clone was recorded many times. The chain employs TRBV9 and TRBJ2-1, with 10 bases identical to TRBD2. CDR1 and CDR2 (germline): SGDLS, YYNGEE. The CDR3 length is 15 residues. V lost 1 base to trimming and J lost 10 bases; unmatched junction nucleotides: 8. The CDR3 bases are TGTGCCAGCAGCGTAAGCGGGGGGGAACTAGGGGAGCAGTTCTTC. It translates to CASSVSGGELGEQFF.

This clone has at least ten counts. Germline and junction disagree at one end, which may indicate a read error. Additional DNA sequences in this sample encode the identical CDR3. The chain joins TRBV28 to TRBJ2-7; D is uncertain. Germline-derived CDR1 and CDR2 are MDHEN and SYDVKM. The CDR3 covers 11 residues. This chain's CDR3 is CASSSRYEQYF. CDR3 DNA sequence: TGCGCCAGCAGTTCTAGGTACGAGCAGTACTTC.

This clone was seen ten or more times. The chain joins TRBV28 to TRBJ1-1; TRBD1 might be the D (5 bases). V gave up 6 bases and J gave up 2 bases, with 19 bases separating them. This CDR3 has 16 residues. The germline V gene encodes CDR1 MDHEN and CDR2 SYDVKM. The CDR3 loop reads CASRSSTGDLNTEAFF. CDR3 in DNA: TGTGCCAGCAGGTCCTCCACCGGGGACCTCAACACTGAAGCTTTCTTT.

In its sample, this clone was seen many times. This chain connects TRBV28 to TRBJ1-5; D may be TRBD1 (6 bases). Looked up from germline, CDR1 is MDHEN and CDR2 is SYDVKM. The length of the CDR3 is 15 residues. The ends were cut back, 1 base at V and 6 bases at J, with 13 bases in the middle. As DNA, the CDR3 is TGTGCCAGCAGTTTATCAACAGGGTTTGGTCAGCCCCAGCATTTT. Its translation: CASSLSTGFGQPQHF.